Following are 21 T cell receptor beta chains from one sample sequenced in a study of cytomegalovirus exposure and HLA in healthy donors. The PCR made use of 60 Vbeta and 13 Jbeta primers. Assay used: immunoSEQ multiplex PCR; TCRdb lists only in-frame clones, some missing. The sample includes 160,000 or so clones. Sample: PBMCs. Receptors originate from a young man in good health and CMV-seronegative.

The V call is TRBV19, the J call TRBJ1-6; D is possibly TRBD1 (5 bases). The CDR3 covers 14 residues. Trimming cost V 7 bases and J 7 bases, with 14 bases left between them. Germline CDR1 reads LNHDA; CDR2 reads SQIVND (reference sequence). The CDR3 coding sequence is TGTGCCAGTACCCCAAGGGGACTCAATTCACCCCTCCACTTT. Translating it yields CASTPRGLNSPLHF.

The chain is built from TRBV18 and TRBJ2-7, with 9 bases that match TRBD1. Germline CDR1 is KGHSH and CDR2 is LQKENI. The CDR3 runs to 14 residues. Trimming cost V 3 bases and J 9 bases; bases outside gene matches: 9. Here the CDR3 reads CASSPTGGGLGQYF. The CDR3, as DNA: TGTGCCAGCTCACCGACAGGGGGAGGTTTAGGGCAGTACTTC.

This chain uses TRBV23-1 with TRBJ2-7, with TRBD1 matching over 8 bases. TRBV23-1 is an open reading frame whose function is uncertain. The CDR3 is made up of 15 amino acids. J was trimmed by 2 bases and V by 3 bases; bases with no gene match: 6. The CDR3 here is CASSHRQGLTYEQYF. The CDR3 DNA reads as TGCGCCAGCAGTCACCGACAGGGGCTTACCTACGAGCAGTACTTC.

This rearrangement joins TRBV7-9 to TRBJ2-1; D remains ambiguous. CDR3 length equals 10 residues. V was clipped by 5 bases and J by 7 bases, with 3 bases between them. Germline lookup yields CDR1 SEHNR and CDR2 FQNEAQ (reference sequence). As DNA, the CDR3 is TGTGCCAGCAGCACTAATGAGCAGTTCTTC. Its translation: CASSTNEQFF.

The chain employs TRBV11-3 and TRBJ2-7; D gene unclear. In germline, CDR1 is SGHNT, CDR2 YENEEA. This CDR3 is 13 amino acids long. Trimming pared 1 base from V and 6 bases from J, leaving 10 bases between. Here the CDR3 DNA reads TGTGCCAGCAGCTTAGTTTGGCAAACCGAGCAGTACTTC. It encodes CASSLVWQTEQYF.

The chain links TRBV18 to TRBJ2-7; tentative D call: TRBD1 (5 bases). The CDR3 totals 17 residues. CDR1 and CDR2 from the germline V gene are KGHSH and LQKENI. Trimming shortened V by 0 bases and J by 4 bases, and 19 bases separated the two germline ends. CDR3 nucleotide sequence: TGTGCCAGCTCACCACCCAAGGGGTTACAGCCGACTTACGAGCAGTACTTC. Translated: CASSPPKGLQPTYEQYF.

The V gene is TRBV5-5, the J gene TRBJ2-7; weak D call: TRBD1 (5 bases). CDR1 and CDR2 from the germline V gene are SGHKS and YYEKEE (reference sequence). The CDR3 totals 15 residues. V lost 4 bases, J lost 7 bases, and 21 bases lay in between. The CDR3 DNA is TGTGCCAGCAGCCCCCAACAGGACCTCTACGCGGAGCAGTACTTC. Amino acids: CASSPQQDLYAEQYF. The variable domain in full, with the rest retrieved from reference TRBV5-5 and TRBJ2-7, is DAGVTQSPTHLIKTRGQQVTLRCSPISGHKSVSWYQQVLGQGPQFIFQYYEKEERGRGNFPDRFSARQFPNYSSELNVNALLLGDSALYLCASSPQQDLYAEQYFGPGTRLTVT.

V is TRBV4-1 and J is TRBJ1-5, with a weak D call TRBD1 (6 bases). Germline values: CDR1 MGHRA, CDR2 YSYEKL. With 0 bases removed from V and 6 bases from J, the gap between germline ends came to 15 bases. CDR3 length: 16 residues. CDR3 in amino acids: CASSQEVGGDAQPQHF. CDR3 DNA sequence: TGCGCCAGCAGCCAAGAAGTAGGGGGGGACGCTCAGCCCCAGCATTTT.

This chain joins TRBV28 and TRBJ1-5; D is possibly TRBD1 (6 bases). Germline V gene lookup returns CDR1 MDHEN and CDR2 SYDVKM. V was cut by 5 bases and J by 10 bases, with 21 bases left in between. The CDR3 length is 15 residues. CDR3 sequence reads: CASSLSRQPRGPQHF. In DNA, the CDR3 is TGTGCCAGCAGTCTTTCGAGGCAGCCCAGGGGACCCCAGCATTTT.

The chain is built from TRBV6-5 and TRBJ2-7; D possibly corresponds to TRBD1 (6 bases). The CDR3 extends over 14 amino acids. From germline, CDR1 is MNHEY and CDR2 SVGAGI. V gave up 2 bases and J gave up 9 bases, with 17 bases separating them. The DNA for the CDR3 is TGTGCCAGCAGTTACGAGAGGGACAACCTAAGGCAGTACTTC. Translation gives CASSYERDNLRQYF.

CDR3 region: CASSIWTGGGNEQFF. The CDR3 DNA reads as TGTGCCAGTAGTATCTGGACAGGGGGTGGCAATGAGCAGTTCTTC. J is TRBJ2-1 and V is TRBV19; 10 positions match TRBD1. This CDR3 spans 15 amino acids. From germline, CDR1 is LNHDA and CDR2 SQIVND (reference sequence). Trimming at V came to 3 bases and at J to 6 bases, leaving 5 bases not matched to a gene.

The CDR3 DNA follows: TGTGCCAGCAGCCAAGGAGTCTCAGGCAATCAGCCCCAGCATTTT. Amino acid sequence: CASSQGVSGNQPQHF. The chain is built from TRBV27 and TRBJ1-5; no clear D gene. Trimming removed 6 bases at V and 2 bases at J, with 14 bases between. Germline V gene sequence: CDR1 MNHEY, CDR2 SMNVEV (reference sequence). This CDR3 is 15 amino acids long.

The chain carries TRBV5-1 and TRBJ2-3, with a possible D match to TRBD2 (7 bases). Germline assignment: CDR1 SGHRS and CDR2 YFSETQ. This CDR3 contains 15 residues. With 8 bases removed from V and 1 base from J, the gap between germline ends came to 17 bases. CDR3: CASRAGAQRTDTQYF. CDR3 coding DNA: TGCGCCAGTCGGGCGGGGGCCCAACGCACAGATACGCAGTATTTT.

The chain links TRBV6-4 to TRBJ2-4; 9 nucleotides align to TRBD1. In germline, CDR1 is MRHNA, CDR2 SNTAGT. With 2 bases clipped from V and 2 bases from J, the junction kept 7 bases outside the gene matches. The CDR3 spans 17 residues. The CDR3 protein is CASSDTGTGITKNIQYF. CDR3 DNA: TGTGCCAGCAGTGACACCGGGACAGGGATCACCAAAAACATTCAGTACTTC.

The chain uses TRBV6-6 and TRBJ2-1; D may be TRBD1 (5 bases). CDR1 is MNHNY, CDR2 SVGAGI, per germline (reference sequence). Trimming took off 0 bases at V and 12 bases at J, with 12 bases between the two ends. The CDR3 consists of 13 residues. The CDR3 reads CASSYSPQGRQFF. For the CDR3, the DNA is TGTGCCAGCAGTTACTCGCCGCAGGGTCGGCAGTTCTTC.

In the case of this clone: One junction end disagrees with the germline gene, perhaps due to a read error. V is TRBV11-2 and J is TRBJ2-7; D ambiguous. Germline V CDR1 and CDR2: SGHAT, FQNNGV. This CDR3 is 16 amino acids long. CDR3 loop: CASSSLPWRNSYGQYF. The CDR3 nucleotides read TGTGCCAGCAGCTCCCTTCCTTGGCGGAACTCCTACGGGCAGTACTTC.

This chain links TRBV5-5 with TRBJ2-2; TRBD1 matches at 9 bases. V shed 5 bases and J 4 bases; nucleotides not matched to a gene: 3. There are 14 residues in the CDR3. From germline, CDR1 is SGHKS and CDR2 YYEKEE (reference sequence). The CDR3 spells CASRGTGLTGELFF. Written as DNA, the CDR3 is TGTGCCAGCAGAGGGACAGGGCTCACCGGGGAGCTGTTTTTT. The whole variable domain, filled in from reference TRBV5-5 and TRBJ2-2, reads DAGVTQSPTHLIKTRGQQVTLRCSPISGHKSVSWYQQVLGQGPQFIFQYYEKEERGRGNFPDRFSARQFPNYSSELNVNALLLGDSALYLCASRGTGLTGELFFGEGSRLTVL.

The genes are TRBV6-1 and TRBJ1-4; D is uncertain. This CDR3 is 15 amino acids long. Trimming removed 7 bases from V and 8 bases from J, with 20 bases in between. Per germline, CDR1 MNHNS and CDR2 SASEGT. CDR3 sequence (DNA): TGTGCCAGCATCTCAACGTGGGGAGTCAGAGAAAAACTGTTTTTT. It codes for CASISTWGVREKLFF.

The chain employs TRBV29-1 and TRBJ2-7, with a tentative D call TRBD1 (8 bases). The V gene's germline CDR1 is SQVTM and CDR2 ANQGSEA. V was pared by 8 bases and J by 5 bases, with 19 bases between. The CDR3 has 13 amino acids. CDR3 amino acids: CSTGGQGQDEQYF. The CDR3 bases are TGCAGCACGGGAGGACAGGGACAGGACGAGCAGTACTTC.

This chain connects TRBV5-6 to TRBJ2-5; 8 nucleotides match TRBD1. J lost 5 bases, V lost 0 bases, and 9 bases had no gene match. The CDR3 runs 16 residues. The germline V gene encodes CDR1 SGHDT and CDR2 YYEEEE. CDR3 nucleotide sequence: TGTGCCAGCAGCTTGGTCCCGGGACAGGACGGGGAGACCCAGTACTTC. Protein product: CASSLVPGQDGETQYF. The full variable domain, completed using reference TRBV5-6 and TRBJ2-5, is DAGVTQSPTHLIKTRGQQVTLRCSPKSGHDTVSWYQQALGQGPQFIFQYYEEEERQRGNFPDRFSGHQFPNYSSELNVNALLLGDSALYLCASSLVPGQDGETQYFGPGTRLLVL.

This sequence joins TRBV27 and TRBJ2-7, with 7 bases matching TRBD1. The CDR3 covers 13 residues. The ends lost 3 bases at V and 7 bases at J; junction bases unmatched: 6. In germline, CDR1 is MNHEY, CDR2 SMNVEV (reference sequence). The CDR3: CASSLTGRGEQYF. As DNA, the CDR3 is TGTGCCAGCAGTTTGACAGGGAGAGGGGAGCAGTACTTC.